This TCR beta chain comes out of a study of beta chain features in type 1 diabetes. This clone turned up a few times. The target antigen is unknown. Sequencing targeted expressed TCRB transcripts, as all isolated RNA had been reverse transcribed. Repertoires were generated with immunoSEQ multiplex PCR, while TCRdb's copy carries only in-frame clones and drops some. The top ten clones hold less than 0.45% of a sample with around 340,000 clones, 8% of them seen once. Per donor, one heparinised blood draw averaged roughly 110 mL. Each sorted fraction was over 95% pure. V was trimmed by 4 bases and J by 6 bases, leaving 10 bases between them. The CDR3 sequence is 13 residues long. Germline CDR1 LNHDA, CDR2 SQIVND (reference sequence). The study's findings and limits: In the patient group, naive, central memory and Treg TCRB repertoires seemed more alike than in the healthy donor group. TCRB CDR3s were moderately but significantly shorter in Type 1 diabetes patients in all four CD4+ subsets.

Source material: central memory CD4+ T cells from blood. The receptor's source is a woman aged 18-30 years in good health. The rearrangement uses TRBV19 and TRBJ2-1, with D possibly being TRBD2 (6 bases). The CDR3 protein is CASSNAGTNEQFF. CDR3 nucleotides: TGTGCCAGTAGTAACGCGGGAACCAATGAGCAGTTCTTC.